Presented here are 21 T cell receptor beta chains from one specimen sequenced in a study of identical twins. TCRdb used MiXCR to reprocess the 5' RACE reads, holding one entry per CDR3 protein. The sample shows some 260,000 distinct CDR3 sequences, around 15% of them seen only once. The sample taken for sequencing was memory (CD45RO+) T cells sorted from blood. Every receptor here comes from a woman between 18 and 30 years old in good health.

This clonotype was recorded many times. The chain employs TRBV5-1 and TRBJ1-2; 9 bases line up with TRBD1. Trimming removed 4 bases from V and 0 bases from J; junction bases left unmatched: 7. Germline assignment: CDR1 SGHRS and CDR2 YFSETQ. The length of the CDR3 is 16 residues. The CDR3 coding sequence is TGCGCCAGCAGCAAAAAGACAGGGGGGCCTAACTATGGCTACACCTTC. This translates into CASSKKTGGPNYGYTF.

This clonotype came up a few times. V gene TRBV12-3 or TRBV12-4 combines with J gene TRBJ1-1; D possibly corresponds to TRBD1 (5 bases). CDR3 length equals 14 residues. Trimming took 3 bases from V and 1 from J, leaving 9 bases between them. The chain's CDR3 is CASSFSTGNTEAFF. In DNA, the CDR3 is TGTGCCAGCAGTTTCTCTACAGGGAACACTGAAGCTTTCTTT.

The gene calls are TRBV12-3 or TRBV12-4 and TRBJ1-6, with TRBD1 matching 9 bases. This CDR3 has 13 amino acids. V lost 7 bases to trimming and J lost 8 bases; unmatched junction nucleotides: 3. The CDR3 nucleotides are TGTGCCAGCAAGAGACAGGGGGATTCACCCCTCCACTTT. Residues: CASKRQGDSPLHF.

This clonotype was counted many times. V gene TRBV5-1 combines with J gene TRBJ2-7, with D possibly matching TRBD2 (6 bases). This CDR3 is 15 amino acids long. The V end lost 3 bases, the J end lost 4 bases, and 17 bases lay between the germline ends. Looked up from germline, CDR1 is SGHRS and CDR2 is YFSETQ. CDR3 coding DNA: TGCGCCAGCAGCTCGGAGGCGGCAGGGAGGTACGAGCAGTACTTC. Amino acid sequence: CASSSEAAGRYEQYF.

The chain joins TRBV3-1 to TRBJ2-5, with TRBD2 matching over 7 bases. The trim removed 4 bases at V and 5 bases at J, leaving 16 bases unmatched. CDR1 is LGHDT and CDR2 is YNNKEL in the germline V gene (reference sequence). The CDR3 contains 17 residues. The CDR3 DNA reads TGTGCCAGCAGCCCGGGGAGGGGACTCTCCCAACTGGAGACCCAGTACTTC. Its translation: CASSPGRGLSQLETQYF.

This clonotype was picked up a small number of times. The chain's CDR3 is CASSALGGYTF. CDR3 nucleotides: TGTGCCAGCAGTGCCCTCGGAGGCTACACCTTC. The rearrangement uses TRBV28 and TRBJ1-2, with D hard to call. The V gene lost 5 bases and the J gene lost 8 bases, with 9 bases spanning the gap. Germline V gene lookup returns CDR1 MDHEN and CDR2 SYDVKM. The CDR3 totals 11 residues.

The chain recombines TRBV20-1 with TRBJ1-5, with D hard to call. This CDR3 comprises 13 residues. V was trimmed by 4 bases and J by 5 bases, leaving 12 bases between them. Germline loops: CDR1 DFQATT, CDR2 SNEGSKA (reference sequence). The CDR3 protein is CSAIDDGYQPQHF. CDR3 bases: TGCAGTGCTATAGATGACGGGTATCAGCCCCAGCATTTT.

This clonotype showed up just a few times. The chain is built from TRBV6-1 and TRBJ1-2, with 9 bases aligning to TRBD1. The V gene's germline CDR1 is MNHNS and CDR2 SASEGT. Trimming cost V 7 bases and J 0 bases; bases outside gene matches: 6. The length of the CDR3 is 15 residues. CDR3 region: CASTRDRVPNYGYTF. CDR3 DNA: TGTGCCAGCACCCGGGACAGGGTTCCTAACTATGGCTACACCTTC.

This clonotype occurred a few times. The chain links TRBV11-2 to TRBJ2-3, with 8 bases that match TRBD2. V dropped 7 bases and J dropped 6; count of bases not matched to a gene: 15. Germline V lookup: CDR1 SGHAT, CDR2 FQNNGV. The CDR3 runs 16 residues. The CDR3 protein is CASTLGGGLQADTQYF. CDR3 DNA sequence: TGTGCCAGCACCCTGGGCGGGGGGCTGCAGGCGGATACGCAGTATTTT.

This clonotype was observed at least ten times. The V gene is TRBV7-2, the J gene TRBJ2-1; D remains unclear. The germline gives CDR1 SGHTA, CDR2 FQGNSA. V was trimmed by 0 bases and J by 4 bases, leaving 4 bases between them. This CDR3 comprises 13 residues. The CDR3 DNA reads TGTGCCAGCAGCTTAGCAGCGTACAATGAGCAGTTCTTC. It is translated as CASSLAAYNEQFF. Filled out from reference TRBV7-2 and TRBJ2-1, the complete variable domain reads GAGVSQSPSNKVTEKGKDVELRCDPISGHTALYWYRQSLGQGLEFLIYFQGNSAPDKSGLPSDRFSAERTGGSVSTLTIQRTQQEDSAVYLCASSLAAYNEQFFGPGTRLTVL.

The chain has TRBV18 and TRBJ2-1; 8 bases match TRBD2. Germline CDR1 reads KGHSH; CDR2 reads LQKENI. With 0 bases clipped from V and 6 bases from J, the junction kept 4 bases outside the gene matches. The CDR3 has 15 amino acids. CDR3 sequence (DNA): TGTGCCAGCTCACCACCCAGCGGGAGATCCAATGAGCAGTTCTTC. This translates into CASSPPSGRSNEQFF.

This chain uses TRBV5-1 with TRBJ1-2, with 7 bases aligning to TRBD1. Unmatched junction bases numbered 2, after V lost 3 bases and J lost 0 bases. The CDR3 totals 14 residues. Germline CDR1 SGHRS, CDR2 YFSETQ. This chain's CDR3 is CASSSGQTNYGYTF. The CDR3 DNA reads as TGCGCCAGCAGCTCGGGACAGACTAACTATGGCTACACCTTC.

This clonotype was found a few times. The chain has TRBV11-1 and TRBJ2-1, with D perhaps matching TRBD1 or TRBD2 (7 bases each). The germline CDR1 and CDR2 sequences are SGHAT and FQDESV (reference sequence). CDR3 length: 20 residues. V dropped 5 bases and J dropped 6 bases, with 32 bases sitting between them. The CDR3 sequence is CASSPIPGQTGTKGFNEQFF. The CDR3 region has the DNA TGTGCCAGCAGCCCAATACCGGGACAGACAGGGACTAAAGGGTTCAATGAGCAGTTCTTC.

The rearrangement links TRBV7-8 to TRBJ1-5; the D gene is possibly TRBD1 (5 bases). The V and J ends lost 5 bases and 0 bases respectively, with 14 bases between them. The CDR3 length is 16 residues. Germline CDR1 and CDR2: SGHVS and FQNEAQ. The CDR3 reads CASSRGLGASNQPQHF. The CDR3 DNA reads TGTGCCAGCAGCCGCGGCCTAGGGGCTAGCAATCAGCCCCAGCATTTT.

The chain recombines TRBV29-1 with TRBJ2-1; maybe TRBD2 (5 bases). V lost 7 bases and J 6 bases, leaving 16 bases between the germline ends. This CDR3 region has 13 residues. Germline V gene lookup returns CDR1 SQVTM and CDR2 ANQGSEA. This chain's CDR3 is CSGHFGVVNEQFF. CDR3 bases: TGCAGCGGGCACTTCGGGGTGGTCAATGAGCAGTTCTTC.

This clonotype has just a few counts. The chain carries TRBV7-2 and TRBJ2-5, with 8 nucleotides matching TRBD1. Germline CDR1 and CDR2: SGHTA and FQGNSA. V lost 4 bases and J lost 4; bases outside the gene matches: 11. The CDR3 has 16 amino acids. The CDR3 DNA follows: TGTGCCAGCAGCTCCGGACAGGGAGTGCGAGTAGAGACCCAGTACTTC. This gives the protein CASSSGQGVRVETQYF.

This clonotype was observed a few times. This chain uses TRBV9 with TRBJ1-2; maybe TRBD1 (6 bases). Germline V gives CDR1 SGDLS, CDR2 YYNGEE. The CDR3 has 14 amino acids. Trimming pared 8 bases from V and 1 base from J, leaving 15 bases between. The CDR3 spells CASSGGNRNYGYTF. The CDR3, as DNA: TGTGCCAGTTCGGGGGGCAATCGTAACTATGGCTACACCTTC.

The chain has TRBV4-2 and TRBJ1-4; D possibly corresponds to TRBD1 (6 bases). The ends were cut back, 5 bases at V and 1 base at J, with 11 bases in the middle. CDR3 length equals 15 residues. Looked up from germline, CDR1 is LGHNA and CDR2 is YNFKEQ. The CDR3 nucleotides are TGTGCCAGCAGCTTCGAGGGGGGAACTAATGAAAAACTGTTTTTT. Translated: CASSFEGGTNEKLFF.

V and J are TRBV5-1 and TRBJ1-6; D is undetermined. The germline V gene encodes CDR1 SGHRS and CDR2 YFSETQ. The V gene lost 3 bases and the J gene lost 4 bases, with 11 bases spanning the gap. This CDR3 is 15 amino acids long. DNA of the CDR3: TGCGCCAGCAGCTCTCTAGGGAATTATAATTCACCCCTCCACTTT. It translates to CASSSLGNYNSPLHF.

Only a few counts were recorded for this clonotype. This chain joins TRBV11-2 and TRBJ2-7, with D perhaps assigned TRBD1 or TRBD2 (5 bases each). This CDR3 region has 13 residues. Germline CDR1 and CDR2: SGHAT and FQNNGV. Between the trimmed V and J ends, which lost 4 bases and 2 bases, there was a span of 9 bases. The CDR3 DNA reads as TGTGCCAGCAGCTGGGACGCTACCTACGAGCAGTACTTC. It codes for CASSWDATYEQYF.

The gene calls are TRBV12-3 or TRBV12-4 and TRBJ2-7; D possibly corresponds to TRBD1 (6 bases). The CDR3 has 12 amino acids. Trimming removed 2 bases from V and 7 bases from J, with 9 bases in between. The CDR3 DNA is TGTGCCAGCAGTTTAATGCAGGGGGAGCAGTACTTC. Its translation: CASSLMQGEQYF.